These T cell receptor beta chains were read from a single sample in a study of beta chain features in type 1 diabetes. The table came from immunoSEQ multiplex PCR; TCRdb's copy has only in-frame clones and leaves some out. The sample includes about 150,000 clones, 8.5% to 14% seen only once; the top ten take roughly 2%. Sequencing input: central memory CD4+ T cells from blood. Receptors originate from a man younger than 35 in good health. Both conserved end residues are part of each CDR3. The order of the fields is V gene, D gene, J gene, clone size, CDR3 DNA, CDR3 protein. A D gene is named only where the DNA matches it firmly. Clone size, where shown, is once, few, many, or a class for clones that have expanded.

>TRBV6-5|-|TRBJ2-5|-
TGTGCCAGCAGTGACCCAATCGGGGAGACCCAGTACTTC
CASSDPIGETQYF
>TRBV27|-|TRBJ1-2|-
TGTGCCAGCAGTTTAGAGGGGCAAGGCTATGGCTACACCTTC
CASSLEGQGYGYTF
>TRBV14|TRBD2|TRBJ2-3|-
TGTGCCAGCAGCCAAGCCCTACTAGCGTCGGTGAGGGATACGCAGTATTTT
CASSQALLASVRDTQYF
>TRBV28|-|TRBJ1-5|few
TGTGCCAGCAGTTCCCCTAACAGGGTTCGGGCCCAGCATTTT
CASSSPNRVRAQHF
>TRBV5-1|-|TRBJ2-7|-
TGCGCCAGCGCCATAGACAGCGAGCAGTACTTC
CASAIDSEQYF
>TRBV20-1|-|TRBJ1-4|few
TGCAGTGCTACAAAGGGAGGAAAACTGTTTTTT
CSATKGGKLFF
>TRBV30|TRBD1|TRBJ1-1|few
TGTGCCTGGAAGACAGGGCGCAGGAAAGCTTTCTTT
CAWKTGRRKAFF
>TRBV2|-|TRBJ2-5|-
TGTGCCAGCAGTGAGGGGGACCCCTTATACTTC
CASSEGDPLYF
>TRBV4-3|-|TRBJ1-4|-
TGCGCCAGCAGCCAAGATCCTTACAGGGCTACTAATGAAAAACTGTTTTTT
CASSQDPYRATNEKLFF
>TRBV13|-|TRBJ1-4|few
TGTGCCAGCAGCCCCCCCGGCCTCGCTAATGAAAAACTGTTTTTT
CASSPPGLANEKLFF
>TRBV6-6|TRBD1|TRBJ1-1|-
TGTGCCAGCAGTTACCTGGGACAGAAGAACACTGAAGCTTTCTTT
CASSYLGQKNTEAFF
>TRBV25-1|-|TRBJ2-2|-
TGTGCCAGCAGGCCGCAGGGAGGCCAGAACACCGGGGAGCTGTTTTTT
CASRPQGGQNTGELFF
>TRBV5-4|-|TRBJ2-3|few
TGTGCCAGCAGCAGACAGAGTAGAGCTAGCACAGATACGCAGTATTTT
CASSRQSRASTDTQYF
>TRBV18|-|TRBJ2-1|-
TGTGCCAGCTCACCATACGTAGTATCCTACAATGAGCAGTTCTTC
CASSPYVVSYNEQFF
>TRBV6-1|-|TRBJ2-3|many
TGTGCCAGCAGGGACGGAAGGGCCACAGATACGCAGTATTTT
CASRDGRATDTQYF
>TRBV20-1|-|TRBJ2-7|-
TGCAGTGCCTCTTCCCCCCACGAGCAGTACTTC
CSASSPHEQYF
>TRBV28|-|TRBJ2-3|-
TGTGCCAGCTTTCCCGGGGGCGCGGATACGCAGTATTTT
CASFPGGADTQYF
>TRBV4-2|-|TRBJ1-1|-
TGTGCCAGCAGCCAAGATGGGAATGAAGCTTTCTTT
CASSQDGNEAFF
>TRBV9|-|TRBJ2-1|-
TGTGCCAGCAGCGTAATGGGAAACAATGAGCAGTTCTTC
CASSVMGNNEQFF
>TRBV10-3|TRBD2|TRBJ2-1|few
TGTGCCATCAGTGAAACCGGGAGGACCTACAATGAGCAGTTCTTC
CAISETGRTYNEQFF
>TRBV7-9|-|TRBJ1-1|few
TGTGCCAGCAGCTTTCAAGGAATAACTGAAGCTTTCTTT
CASSFQGITEAFF
>TRBV28|-|TRBJ2-7|few
TGTGCCAGCAGCTCCAGGGTTTTCGGGGGATACGAGCAGTACTTC
CASSSRVFGGYEQYF
>TRBV29-1|-|TRBJ1-1|-
TGCAGCGTTGAACAGTCGGCAATAGGGAACACTGAAGCTTTCTTT
CSVEQSAIGNTEAFF
>TRBV11-2|-|TRBJ2-2|-
TGTGCCAGCAGCTTCCAGGGGCGCAACACCGGGGAGCTGTTTTTT
CASSFQGRNTGELFF
>TRBV23-1|TRBD1|TRBJ1-1|few
TGCGCCAGCAGTCTCCGGGACAGGGGCTTCCCAGCCTCAATGAACACTGAAGCTTTCTTT
CASSLRDRGFPASMNTEAFF
>TRBV7-2|-|TRBJ1-1|-
TGTGCCAGCAGCTTGGGGAGACAGGACGACACTGAAGCTTTCTTT
CASSLGRQDDTEAFF
>TRBV7-9|-|TRBJ2-6|few
TGTGCCAGCAGCTTACAGTCCGGGACCGGGGCCAACGTCCTGACTTTC
CASSLQSGTGANVLTF
>TRBV4-2|TRBD2|TRBJ2-3|-
TGTGCCAGCAGCAAAGACCTTGCAGCGGGAGGACACACAGATACGCAGTATTTT
CASSKDLAAGGHTDTQYF
>TRBV4-2|TRBD2|TRBJ2-5|many
TGTGCCAGCAGCCAAGATGGGCTAGCGGGAGGGCCTAGGCAAGAGACCCAGTACTTC
CASSQDGLAGGPRQETQYF
>TRBV27|-|TRBJ2-5|-
TGTGCCAGCAGTTTATCCAGAGAGGGCCAAGGGGGGACCCAGTACTTC
CASSLSREGQGGTQYF
>TRBV2|-|TRBJ1-1|few
TGTGCCAGCAGAAAGGATATAATGAACACTGAAGCTTTCTTT
CASRKDIMNTEAFF
>TRBV9|-|TRBJ2-6|-
TGTGCCAGCAGCGTAGCGGAACGGCTGGGAGCCAACGTCCTGACTTTC
CASSVAERLGANVLTF